The 28 T cell receptor beta chains given below trace back to one sample, sequenced in a study of blood T cell repertoires in COVID-19. Assay used: immunoSEQ multiplex PCR; TCRdb lists only in-frame clones, some missing. Of fewer than 250,000 clones in the sample, around 85% were seen once. Sequences were obtained from peripheral blood. These TCRs come from a man aged 25 to 40 with acute or convalescent COVID-19.

Here the CDR3 reads CASSTGQGDEQYF. The DNA for the CDR3 is TGTGCCAGCAGTACGGGACAGGGTGACGAGCAGTACTTC. V is TRBV28 and J is TRBJ2-7, with 9 nucleotides matching TRBD1. CDR1 is MDHEN and CDR2 is SYDVKM in the germline V gene. V was clipped by 5 bases and J by 5 bases; unmatched bases: 4. CDR3 size: 13 residues.

V and J are TRBV7-9 and TRBJ2-3, with a possible D match to TRBD2 (7 bases). V was clipped by 3 bases and J by 6 bases, with 19 bases between them. The CDR3 is 16 residues long. Germline lookup yields CDR1 SEHNR and CDR2 FQNEAQ (reference sequence). The CDR3 nucleotides read TGTGCCAGCAGCTTCCTCGGGGGGCGAACTTTGGATACGCAGTATTTT. This codes for CASSFLGGRTLDTQYF.

This clone was observed a few times. The gene calls are TRBV19 and TRBJ2-1, with a possible D match to TRBD2 (5 bases). Looked up from germline, CDR1 is LNHDA and CDR2 is SQIVND (reference sequence). Trimming removed 5 bases at V and 8 bases at J, with 13 bases between. The CDR3 covers 13 residues. CDR3: CASSPRTVYEQFF. CDR3 in DNA: TGTGCCAGTAGTCCCCGGACTGTCTATGAGCAGTTCTTC.

The rearrangement uses TRBV28 and TRBJ1-2; D is uncertain. CDR1 is MDHEN and CDR2 is SYDVKM in the germline V gene. CDR3 length: 12 residues. Trimming left V 6 bases short and J 6 bases short, with 11 bases between. The CDR3: CASREQWDGYTF. The CDR3 nucleotides are TGTGCCAGCAGGGAACAGTGGGATGGCTACACCTTC.

The rearrangement uses TRBV19 and TRBJ2-1; 13 bases line up with TRBD2. The CDR3 sequence is 17 residues long. Germline loops: CDR1 LNHDA, CDR2 SQIVND (reference sequence). Germline trimming cut 4 bases from V and 2 bases from J; bases unmatched to any gene: 5. CDR3 residues: CASSNRLAGGAYNEQFF. In DNA, the CDR3 is TGTGCCAGTAGTAACCGACTAGCGGGGGGTGCCTACAATGAGCAGTTCTTC.

As for this clone: The junction departs from germline at one end; a sequencing error may be responsible. This chain links TRBV27 with TRBJ2-2, with TRBD1 identical over 10 bases. Germline assignment: CDR1 MNHEY and CDR2 SMNVEV (reference sequence). The CDR3 extends over 12 amino acids. The CDR3 DNA is TGTGCCAGCAGTTTCAGGGACAGGGGATTGATTTTT. This encodes CASSFRDRGLIF.

The CDR3 spells CASSLVTSGEETQYF. DNA for the CDR3: TGTGCCAGCAGCTTAGTGACTAGCGGGGAAGAGACCCAGTACTTC. The V and J genes are TRBV7-6 and TRBJ2-5; TRBD2 matches 11 bases. V gave up 1 base and J gave up 3 bases; unmatched junction bases: 1. Per germline, CDR1 SGHVS and CDR2 FNYEAQ. The CDR3 loop spans 15 amino acids.

The chain couples TRBV19 to TRBJ1-3, with D perhaps matching TRBD1 (6 bases). Germline CDR1 reads LNHDA; CDR2 reads SQIVND (reference sequence). Trimming removed 6 bases from V and 2 bases from J, with 14 bases in between. The CDR3 consists of 15 residues. The CDR3 here is CASSGTGYTGNTIYF. The CDR3 DNA reads as TGTGCCAGTAGCGGCACAGGGTACACTGGAAACACCATATATTTT.

The rearrangement joins TRBV28 to TRBJ2-7; 8 positions match TRBD2. Trimming removed 6 bases from V and 2 bases from J; junction bases left unmatched: 9. This CDR3 has 15 amino acids. In germline, CDR1 is MDHEN, CDR2 SYDVKM. This CDR3 is CASSLGLAGPYEQYF. Written as DNA, the CDR3 is TGTGCCAGCAGCCTGGGGCTAGCGGGCCCCTACGAGCAGTACTTC.

This rearrangement joins TRBV18 to TRBJ2-2; 7 nucleotides agree with TRBD1. Germline V gives CDR1 KGHSH, CDR2 LQKENI. V was clipped by 1 base and J by 4 bases; unmatched bases: 0. CDR3 length equals 14 residues. The DNA for the CDR3 is TGTGCCAGCTCACCACGGGACAGCACCGGGGAGCTGTTTTTT. This encodes CASSPRDSTGELFF.

V is TRBV30 and J is TRBJ1-1; D is undetermined. Germline lookup yields CDR1 GTSNPN and CDR2 SVGIG (reference sequence). This CDR3 contains 10 residues. The V end lost 4 bases, the J end lost 6 bases, and 6 bases lay between the germline ends. CDR3 in amino acids: CAWKEAEAFF. CDR3 DNA: TGTGCCTGGAAAGAGGCTGAAGCTTTCTTT.

The chain combines TRBV5-8 with TRBJ1-1, with D unclear. CDR3 length: 14 residues. Per the germline V gene, CDR1 is SGHTS and CDR2 is YDEGEE. The germline V and J ends were trimmed by 5 bases and 6 bases, with 17 bases remaining between them. The CDR3 protein is CASRSLERVAEAFF. DNA of the CDR3: TGTGCCAGCAGGTCCTTAGAGCGCGTGGCTGAAGCTTTCTTT.

The chain carries TRBV28 and TRBJ2-7, with D possibly being TRBD1 (5 bases). CDR3 length: 15 residues. CDR1 is MDHEN and CDR2 is SYDVKM in the germline V gene. V was trimmed by 7 bases and J by 0 bases, leaving 16 bases between them. CDR3 loop: CASTLTDSASYEQYF. DNA for the CDR3: TGTGCCAGCACCCTTACCGACAGTGCCTCCTACGAGCAGTACTTC. Variable domain in full (rest from reference TRBV28 and TRBJ2-7): DVKVTQSSRYLVKRTGEKVFLECVQDMDHENMFWYRQDPGLGLRLIYFSYDVKMKEKGDIPEGYSVSREKKERFSLILESASTNQTSMYLCASTLTDSASYEQYFGPGTRLTVT.

The rearrangement uses TRBV27 and TRBJ2-3; the D gene is possibly TRBD1 (6 bases). The V gene's germline CDR1 is MNHEY and CDR2 SMNVEV (reference sequence). The CDR3 spans 16 residues. V lost 1 base and J lost 3, with 14 bases in between. CDR3 coding DNA: TGTGCCAGCAGTTTATTTGAGACAGGAGATACAGATACGCAGTATTTT. The encoded protein is CASSLFETGDTDTQYF.

V gene TRBV28 combines with J gene TRBJ2-7, with 9 nucleotides matching TRBD2. Per the germline V gene, CDR1 is MDHEN and CDR2 is SYDVKM. The CDR3 runs to 14 residues. V was clipped by 5 bases and J by 4 bases; unmatched bases: 6. CDR3 nucleotide sequence: TGTGCCAGCAGTCAGGCGGGAGGGATATACGAGCAGTACTTC. It encodes CASSQAGGIYEQYF.

This sequence joins TRBV28 and TRBJ1-4, with 11 bases aligning to TRBD1. This CDR3 is built from 15 residues. Losses at the gene ends were 7 bases for V and 10 bases for J; bases not matched to a gene: 11. Germline V gene lookup returns CDR1 MDHEN and CDR2 SYDVKM. This CDR3 is CASTLRGTGGGKLFF. DNA of the CDR3: TGTGCCAGCACTCTTCGGGGGACAGGGGGAGGAAAACTGTTTTTT.

This clone appeared once. The J gene is TRBJ2-4, the V gene TRBV10-1; 11 bases line up with TRBD1. V gave up 3 bases and J gave up 4 bases; unmatched junction bases: 2. This CDR3 has 15 residues. The germline CDR1 and CDR2 sequences are WNHNN and SYGVQD (reference sequence). CDR3 in DNA: TGCGCCAGCAGTGACGGGACAGGGGGTAAAAACATTCAGTACTTC. As protein: CASSDGTGGKNIQYF.

The chain recombines TRBV6-6 with TRBJ1-5, with 10 positions matching TRBD1. The CDR3 runs 16 residues. CDR1 and CDR2 (germline): MNHNY, SVGAGI (reference sequence). The ends lost 2 bases at V and 0 bases at J; junction bases unmatched: 1. The CDR3 is CASSYGTGDSNQPQHF. The DNA of the CDR3 is TGTGCCAGCAGTTACGGGACAGGGGATAGCAATCAGCCCCAGCATTTT.

V and J are TRBV28 and TRBJ2-6, with unresolved D. Germline V gives CDR1 MDHEN, CDR2 SYDVKM. The CDR3 loop spans 14 amino acids. The V end lost 5 bases, the J end lost 0 bases, and 5 bases lay between the germline ends. The CDR3 DNA sequence: TGTGCCAGCAGTCATAGCTCTGGGGCCAACGTCCTGACTTTC. This codes for CASSHSSGANVLTF.

The count of this clone is one. The chain combines TRBV21-1 with TRBJ2-3; the table's D gene call, TRBD2, was not cross checked with the DNA. TRBV21-1 is deemed a pseudogene. CDR3 size: 16 residues. The CDR3 loop is CASSKEAGARLDTQYF. In DNA form, the CDR3 reads TGTGCCAGCAGCAAAGAGGCGGGGGCGCGACTAGATACGCAGTATTTT.

The rearrangement links TRBV29-1 to TRBJ2-2; a possible D gene is TRBD2 (7 bases). The V end was cut by 7 bases, the J end by 6 bases, with 24 bases between. CDR1 is SQVTM and CDR2 is ANQGSEA in the germline V gene. This CDR3 contains 16 residues. DNA of the CDR3: TGCAGCGGGGGGGGACTCGCGGGCGGGGGCCCCGGGGAGCTGTTTTTT. Protein: CSGGGLAGGGPGELFF.

The V gene is TRBV28, the J gene TRBJ1-1, with 7 bases aligning to TRBD1. Germline CDR1 and CDR2: MDHEN and SYDVKM. V lost 6 bases to trimming and J lost 0 bases; unmatched junction nucleotides: 13. The CDR3 is 17 residues long. DNA of the CDR3: TGTGCCAGCAGGGAATTACAGGGGCTTGGGATGAACACTGAAGCTTTCTTT. Translated: CASRELQGLGMNTEAFF.

The rearrangement links TRBV4-1 to TRBJ2-1; tentative D call: TRBD1 (6 bases). The CDR3 has 16 amino acids. The germline gives CDR1 MGHRA, CDR2 YSYEKL. V was clipped by 1 base and J by 0 bases, with 10 bases between them. The CDR3 region has the DNA TGCGCCAGCAGCCAAGGAGGACAGAGCTCCTACAATGAGCAGTTCTTC. It specifies CASSQGGQSSYNEQFF.

Concerning this clone: Since the CDR3 does not end with the conserved phenylalanine or tryptophan, this likely comes from a read error. It is unclear where the CDR3 begins or ends on the DNA, so no DNA is shown, and the CDR3 is as TCRdb lists it. The chain couples TRBV28 to TRBJ1-1; the table names TRBD1, a call not compared with the DNA. Germline V lookup: CDR1 MDHEN, CDR2 SYDVKM. The CDR3 sequence runs 12 residues, both termini included. CDR3 loop: CASSPKGLPGPV.

This clone was seen a few times. The V gene is TRBV6-5, the J gene TRBJ1-6, with D possibly TRBD1 on 6 matching bases. V shed 4 bases and J shed 8 bases, with 12 bases lying between them. Germline assignment: CDR1 MNHEY and CDR2 SVGAGI. The CDR3 runs 14 residues. Here the CDR3 DNA reads TGTGCCAGCAGTTCACAGGGCGAACATTCACCCCTCCACTTT. This sequence encodes CASSSQGEHSPLHF.

This chain connects TRBV4-1 to TRBJ1-4; 10 nucleotides line up with TRBD1. Germline V CDR1 and CDR2: MGHRA, YSYEKL. Unmatched junction bases numbered 6, after V lost 1 base and J lost 7 bases. The CDR3 totals 16 residues. CDR3 amino acids: CASSQVGRDRGEKLFF. The CDR3 DNA reads as TGCGCCAGCAGCCAAGTGGGGCGGGACAGGGGTGAAAAACTGTTTTTT.

This rearrangement joins TRBV4-1 to TRBJ2-7; tentative D call: TRBD1 (7 bases). The V end lost 0 bases, the J end lost 7 bases, and 19 bases lay between the germline ends. Germline assignment: CDR1 MGHRA and CDR2 YSYEKL. This CDR3 contains 16 residues. CDR3 nucleotide sequence: TGCGCCAGCAGCCAAGATCAGGGGGGCCACTCAGGGGAGCAGTACTTC. Translation gives CASSQDQGGHSGEQYF.

V usage is TRBV5-1 and J usage is TRBJ2-7; D not resolved. CDR1 SGHRS and CDR2 YFSETQ come from the germline V gene. CDR3 length: 13 residues. Deletions cut 0 bases from V and 4 bases from J, with 8 bases between. CDR3 sequence (DNA): TGCGCCAGCAGCTTGGATGGTCGGTACGAGCAGTACTTC. The encoded protein is CASSLDGRYEQYF.